The TCR beta chain described here comes from a study of blood T cell repertoires in COVID-19. About the study: Material from acute and convalescent COVID-19 was sourced from the United States, Italy and Spain. In each case, the material was cDNA or gDNA derived from T cells, B-cell-depleted T cells, or PBMCs.

Using immunoSEQ multiplex PCR, the repertoire was profiled, and TCRdb retains in-frame clones only, with some absent. In the table there are 250,000 or so clones, roughly 90% of which are singletons. V was pared by 4 bases and J by 6 bases, with 14 bases between. Germline V gives CDR1 SGHRS, CDR2 YFSETQ. The CDR3 has 14 residues. The clonotype was recovered from a man aged 55 to 69 with acute or convalescent COVID-19. The sample consisted of peripheral blood. The chain recombines TRBV5-1 with TRBJ2-1, with D hard to call. CDR3 loop: CASSPTRALNEQFF. In DNA, the CDR3 is TGCGCCAGCAGCCCCACCAGAGCGCTCAATGAGCAGTTCTTC.